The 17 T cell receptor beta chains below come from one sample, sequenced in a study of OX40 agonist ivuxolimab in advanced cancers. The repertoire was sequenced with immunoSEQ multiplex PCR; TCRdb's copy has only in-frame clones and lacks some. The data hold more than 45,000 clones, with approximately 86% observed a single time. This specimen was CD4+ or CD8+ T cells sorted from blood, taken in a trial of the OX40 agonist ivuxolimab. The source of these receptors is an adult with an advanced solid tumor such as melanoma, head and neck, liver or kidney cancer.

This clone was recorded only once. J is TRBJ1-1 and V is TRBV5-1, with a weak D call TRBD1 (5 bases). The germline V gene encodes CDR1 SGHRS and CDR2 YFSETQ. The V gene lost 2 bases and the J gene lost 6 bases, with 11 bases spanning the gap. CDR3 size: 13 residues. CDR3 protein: CASSFDRASEAFF. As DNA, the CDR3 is TGCGCCAGCAGCTTCGACAGAGCATCTGAAGCTTTCTTT.

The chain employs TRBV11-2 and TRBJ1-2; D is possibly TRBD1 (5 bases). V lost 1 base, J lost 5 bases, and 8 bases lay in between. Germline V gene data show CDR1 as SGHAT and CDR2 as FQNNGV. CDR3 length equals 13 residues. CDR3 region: CASSLGGGYGYTF. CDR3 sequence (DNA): TGTGCCAGCAGCTTAGGTGGGGGGTATGGCTACACCTTC. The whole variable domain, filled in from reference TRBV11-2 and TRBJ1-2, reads EAGVAQSPRYKIIEKRQSVAFWCNPISGHATLYWYQQILGQGPKLLIQFQNNGVVDDSQLPKDRFSAERLKGVDSTLKIQPAKLEDSAVYLCASSLGGGYGYTFGSGTRLTVV.

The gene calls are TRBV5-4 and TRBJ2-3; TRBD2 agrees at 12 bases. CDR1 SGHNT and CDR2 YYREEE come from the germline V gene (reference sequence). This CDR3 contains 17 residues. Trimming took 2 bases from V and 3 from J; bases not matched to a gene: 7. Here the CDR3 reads CASSFASGGAATDTQYF. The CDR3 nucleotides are TGTGCCAGCAGCTTCGCTAGCGGGGGGGCGGCTACAGATACGCAGTATTTT.

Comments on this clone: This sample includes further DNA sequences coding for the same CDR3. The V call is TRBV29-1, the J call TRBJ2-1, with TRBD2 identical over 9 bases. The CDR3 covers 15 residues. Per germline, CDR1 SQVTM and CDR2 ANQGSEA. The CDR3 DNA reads TGCAGTGTCGCTCGGCGGGAGGGCATGGGCAATGAGCAGTTCTTC. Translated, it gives CSVARREGMGNEQFF.

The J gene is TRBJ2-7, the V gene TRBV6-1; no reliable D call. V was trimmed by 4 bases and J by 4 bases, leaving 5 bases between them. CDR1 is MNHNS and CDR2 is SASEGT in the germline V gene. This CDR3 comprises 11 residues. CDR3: CASSGAYEQYF. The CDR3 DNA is TGTGCCAGCAGTGGGGCGTACGAGCAGTACTTC.

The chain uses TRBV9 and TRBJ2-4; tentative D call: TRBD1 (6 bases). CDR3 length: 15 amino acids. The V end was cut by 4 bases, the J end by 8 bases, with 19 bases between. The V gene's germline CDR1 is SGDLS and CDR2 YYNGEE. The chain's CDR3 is CASSPYDRPRDIQYF. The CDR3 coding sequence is TGTGCCAGCAGCCCTTACGACAGGCCTCGAGACATTCAGTACTTC.

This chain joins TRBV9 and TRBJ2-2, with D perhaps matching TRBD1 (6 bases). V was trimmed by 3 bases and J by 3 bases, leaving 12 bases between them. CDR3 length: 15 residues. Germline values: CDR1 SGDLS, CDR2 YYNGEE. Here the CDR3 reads CASSAPGAYTGELFF. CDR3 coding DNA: TGTGCCAGCAGCGCCCCAGGGGCCTACACCGGGGAGCTGTTTTTT.

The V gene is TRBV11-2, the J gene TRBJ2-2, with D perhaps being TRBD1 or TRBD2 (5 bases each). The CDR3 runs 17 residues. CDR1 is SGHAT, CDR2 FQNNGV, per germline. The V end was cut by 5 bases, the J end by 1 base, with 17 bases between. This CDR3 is CASSRTFKRGNTGELFF. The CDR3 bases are TGTGCCAGCAGCCGAACGTTTAAGAGGGGGAACACCGGGGAGCTGTTTTTT.

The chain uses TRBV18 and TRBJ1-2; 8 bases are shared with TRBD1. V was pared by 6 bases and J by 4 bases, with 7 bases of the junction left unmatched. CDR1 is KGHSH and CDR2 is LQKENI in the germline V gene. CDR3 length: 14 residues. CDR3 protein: CASSPGQVSYGYTF. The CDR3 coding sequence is TGTGCCAGCTCGCCGGGACAGGTTTCCTATGGCTACACCTTC. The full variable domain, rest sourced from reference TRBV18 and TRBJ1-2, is NAGVMQNPRHLVRRRGQEARLRCSPMKGHSHVYWYRQLPEEGLKFMVYLQKENIIDESGMPKERFSAEFPKEGPSILRIQQVVRGDSAAYFCASSPGQVSYGYTFGSGTRLTVV.

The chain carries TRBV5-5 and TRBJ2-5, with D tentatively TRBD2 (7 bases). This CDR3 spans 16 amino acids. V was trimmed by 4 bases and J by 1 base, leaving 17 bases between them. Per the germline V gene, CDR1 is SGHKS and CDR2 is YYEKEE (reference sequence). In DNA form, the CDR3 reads TGTGCCAGCAGCGGGAATGGGAGGGGGTCCCAAGAGACCCAGTACTTC. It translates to CASSGNGRGSQETQYF.

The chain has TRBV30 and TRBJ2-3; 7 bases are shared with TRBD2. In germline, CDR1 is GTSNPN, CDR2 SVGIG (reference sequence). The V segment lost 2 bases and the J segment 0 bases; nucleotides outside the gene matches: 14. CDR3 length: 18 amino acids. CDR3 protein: CAWSRPRRASGSTDTQYF. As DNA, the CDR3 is TGTGCCTGGAGTCGCCCCCGTAGGGCTAGCGGTAGCACAGATACGCAGTATTTT.

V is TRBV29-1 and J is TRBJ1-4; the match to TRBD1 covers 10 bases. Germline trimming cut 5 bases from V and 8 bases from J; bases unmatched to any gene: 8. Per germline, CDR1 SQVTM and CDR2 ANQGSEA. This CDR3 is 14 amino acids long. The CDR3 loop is CSVKETGGNEKLFF. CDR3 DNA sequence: TGCAGCGTTAAGGAGACAGGGGGCAACGAAAAACTGTTTTTT.

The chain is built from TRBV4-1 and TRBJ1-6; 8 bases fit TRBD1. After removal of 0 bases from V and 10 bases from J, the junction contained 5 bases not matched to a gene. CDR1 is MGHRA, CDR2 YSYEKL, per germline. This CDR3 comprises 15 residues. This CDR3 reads CASSQDGTGKSPLHF. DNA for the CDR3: TGCGCCAGCAGCCAAGATGGGACAGGAAAATCACCCCTCCACTTT.

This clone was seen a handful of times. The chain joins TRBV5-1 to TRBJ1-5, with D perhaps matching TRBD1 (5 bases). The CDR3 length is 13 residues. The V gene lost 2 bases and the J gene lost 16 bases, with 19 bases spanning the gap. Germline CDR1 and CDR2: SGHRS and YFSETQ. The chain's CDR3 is CASSLTGTETVHF. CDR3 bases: TGCGCCAGCAGCTTAACCGGGACCGAGACTGTACATTTT.

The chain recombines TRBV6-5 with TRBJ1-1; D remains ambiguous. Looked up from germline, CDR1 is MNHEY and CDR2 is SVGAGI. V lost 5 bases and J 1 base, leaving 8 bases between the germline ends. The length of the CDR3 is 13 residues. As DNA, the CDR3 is TGTGCCAGCAGTAGCCGCAGGAACACTGAAGCTTTCTTT. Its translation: CASSSRRNTEAFF.

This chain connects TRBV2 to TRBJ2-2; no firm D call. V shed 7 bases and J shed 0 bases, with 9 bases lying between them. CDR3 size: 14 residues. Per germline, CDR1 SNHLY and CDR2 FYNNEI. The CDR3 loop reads CASKAEPNTGELFF. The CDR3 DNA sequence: TGTGCCAGCAAGGCGGAACCGAACACCGGGGAGCTGTTTTTT.

The CDR3 region is CASSFSAASLAPNYNEQFF. DNA of the CDR3: TGTGCCAGCAGTTTTTCGGCAGCCTCCCTGGCTCCTAATTACAATGAGCAGTTCTTC. J is TRBJ2-1 and V is TRBV28; D is ambiguous. Germline-derived CDR1 and CDR2 are MDHEN and SYDVKM. Trimming removed 3 bases from V and 4 bases from J, with 25 bases in between. This CDR3 has 19 amino acids.